This TCR beta chain was captured in a study of blood T cell repertoires in COVID-19. Original processing methods: Cell counts per sample came from amplifying reference gene primers. The table came from immunoSEQ multiplex PCR; TCRdb's copy has only in-frame clones and leaves some out. Clone size and the V and J calls come from that table; the DNA yielded D and trimming. The sample lists roughly 71,000 clones; approximately 88% were seen once. CDR3 size: 16 residues. In germline, CDR1 is LNHNV, CDR2 YYDKDF (reference sequence). The ends were cut back, 7 bases at V and 7 bases at J, with 23 bases in the middle.

The sequenced sample consisted of peripheral blood. This sequence joins TRBV15 and TRBJ1-5, with a possible D match to TRBD1 (6 bases). This clonotype originated in a man in his forties or fifties with active COVID-19. The CDR3 protein is CATIPRTGPQRQPQHF. The CDR3 coding sequence is TGTGCCACCATTCCTAGAACAGGGCCCCAGCGCCAGCCCCAGCATTTT.